The present entry profiles one T cell receptor beta chain with its context. Its target is not known. This specimen comes from a study of neoadjuvant nivolumab and ipilimumab in lung cancer. Study-level background: The combination arm added day-1 ipilimumab 1 mg/kg to nivolumab 3 mg/kg on days 1, 15, 29.

Profiling relied on immunoSEQ multiplex PCR, and the TCRdb table lists in-frame clones only, not all of them. Here the sample spans 7,700 or so clones, around 90% being singletons. General study points: Only two of four nivolumab-treated tumors gained richness and clonality by surgery. TCR clonality did not significantly correlate with pathologic tumor regression. Resected-tumor TCR richness correlated positively with pretherapy blood richness.

The receptor's source is an adult with non-small cell lung cancer. Some clones in this sample may be carry-over from other donors' samples. Sequenced here: tumor tissue, sampled after neoadjuvant nivolumab, alone or with ipilimumab, at or shortly before surgery.

In nucleotides, the CDR3 is TGTGCCAGCAGCACCCCGCGGCGGCAGGAGAGCTCTGGAAACACCATATATTTT. It yields the protein CASSTPRRQESSGNTIYF. The J gene is TRBJ1-3, the V gene TRBV7-8; D remains unclear. The ends were cut back, 5 bases at V and 0 bases at J, with 20 bases in the middle. Germline V gene sequence: CDR1 SGHVS, CDR2 FQNEAQ. CDR3 length: 18 amino acids.